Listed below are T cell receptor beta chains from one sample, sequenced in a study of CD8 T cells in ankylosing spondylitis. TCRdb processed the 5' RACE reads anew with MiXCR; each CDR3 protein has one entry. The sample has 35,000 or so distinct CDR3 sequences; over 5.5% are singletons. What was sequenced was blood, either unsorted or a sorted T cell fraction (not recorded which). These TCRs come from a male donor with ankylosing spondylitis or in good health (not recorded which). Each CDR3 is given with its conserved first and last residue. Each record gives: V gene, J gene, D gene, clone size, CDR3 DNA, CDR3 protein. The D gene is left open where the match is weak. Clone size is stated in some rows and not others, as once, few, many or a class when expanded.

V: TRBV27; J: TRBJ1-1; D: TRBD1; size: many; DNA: TGTGCCAGCAGTCCATCCCGGGACAGACAATTGAACACTGAAGCTTTCTTT; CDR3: CASSPSRDRQLNTEAFF
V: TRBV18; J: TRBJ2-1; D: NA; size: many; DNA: TGTGCCAGCTCACGGGACTTCTACAATGAGCAGTTCTTC; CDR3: CASSRDFYNEQFF
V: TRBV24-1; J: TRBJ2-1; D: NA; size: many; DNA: TGTGCCACCAGTGACCAGCTAGCGTCTACCTACAATGAGCAGTTCTTC; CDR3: CATSDQLASTYNEQFF
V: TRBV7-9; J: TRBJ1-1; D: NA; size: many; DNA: TGTGCCCTTACCACTGAAGCTTTCTTT; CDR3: CALTTEAFF
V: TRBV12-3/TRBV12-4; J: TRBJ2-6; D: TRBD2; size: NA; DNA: TGTACCTGCAGTTTCGCTAGCGGTCGACGCTCTGGGGCCAACGTCCTGACTTTC; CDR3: CTCSFASGRRSGANVLTF
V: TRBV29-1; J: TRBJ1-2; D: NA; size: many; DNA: TGCAGCGTTGACAGGGACTATGGCTACACCTTC; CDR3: CSVDRDYGYTF
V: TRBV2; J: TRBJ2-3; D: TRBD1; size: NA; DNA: TGTGCCTTCAGTTTCTCCGGGACAGGGGGTTGGTCGGCAGATACGCAGTATTTT; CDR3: CAFSFSGTGGWSADTQYF
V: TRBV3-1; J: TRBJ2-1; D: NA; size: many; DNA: TGTGCCAGCAGCCATAGTGGGGGAAATGAGCAGTTCTTC; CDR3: CASSHSGGNEQFF
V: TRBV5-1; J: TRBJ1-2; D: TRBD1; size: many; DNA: TGCGCCAGCAGCTTGGACAGGGGGGGCTATGGCTACACCTTC; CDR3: CASSLDRGGYGYTF
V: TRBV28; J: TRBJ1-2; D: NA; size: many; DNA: TGTGCCAGCAGTTTCAACTATGGCTACACCTTC; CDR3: CASSFNYGYTF
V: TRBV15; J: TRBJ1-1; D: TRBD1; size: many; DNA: TGTGCCACCAGCAGAGAGGGCCGGACAGGGGCGGCTGAAGCTTTCTTT; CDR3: CATSREGRTGAAEAFF
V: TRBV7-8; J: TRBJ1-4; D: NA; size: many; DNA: TGTGCCAGCAGCTTAGGGACGGCGCAGGGGAAACATGAAAAACTGTTTTTT; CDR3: CASSLGTAQGKHEKLFF
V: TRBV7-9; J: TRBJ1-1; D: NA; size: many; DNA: TGTGCCAGCAGCCTACTGACAGGATTGAACACTGAAGCTTTCTTT; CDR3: CASSLLTGLNTEAFF
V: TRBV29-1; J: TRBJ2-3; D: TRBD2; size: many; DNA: TGCTCGGGGGGGGTAGAAGATACGCAGTATTTT; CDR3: CSGGVEDTQYF
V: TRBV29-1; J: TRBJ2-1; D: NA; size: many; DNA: TGCAGCGTTGAACCAATGGGGGGCAGACATAATGAGCAGTTCTTC; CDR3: CSVEPMGGRHNEQFF
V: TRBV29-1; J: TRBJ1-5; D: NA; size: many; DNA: TGCAGCGTTACCGAGAACAGCAATCAGCCCCAGCATTTT; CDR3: CSVTENSNQPQHF
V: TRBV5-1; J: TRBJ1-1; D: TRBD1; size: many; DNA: TGCGCCAGCAGCGGTGGACAGGGGGGGACTGAAGCTTTCTTT; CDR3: CASSGGQGGTEAFF
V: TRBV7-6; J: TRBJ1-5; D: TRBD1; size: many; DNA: TGTGCCAGCAGCTTAGAGACAGGGGGTTTATCTCAGCCCCAGCATTTT; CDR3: CASSLETGGLSQPQHF
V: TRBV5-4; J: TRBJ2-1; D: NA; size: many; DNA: TGTGCCAGCAGCTTGCTTCGTTCTAGCCTAGACAATGAGCAGTTCTTC; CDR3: CASSLLRSSLDNEQFF
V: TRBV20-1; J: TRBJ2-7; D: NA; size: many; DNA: TGCAGTGCTCCGGGACTGAACAAGCAGTACTTC; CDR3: CSAPGLNKQYF
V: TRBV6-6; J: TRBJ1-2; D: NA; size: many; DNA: TGTGCCAGCAGTTCTACACAGGGTTGGGGCTACACCTTC; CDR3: CASSSTQGWGYTF
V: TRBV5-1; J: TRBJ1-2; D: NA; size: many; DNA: TGCGCCAGCAGCTTGGTTTCATCTGGAGGCTACACCTTC; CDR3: CASSLVSSGGYTF
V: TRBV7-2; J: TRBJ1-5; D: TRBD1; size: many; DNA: TGTGCCAGCAGCTCCGGGACAGGGGGCACCCAGCCCCAGCATTTT; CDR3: CASSSGTGGTQPQHF
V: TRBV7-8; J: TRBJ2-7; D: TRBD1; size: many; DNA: TGTGCCAGCAGCGCCCGGACAGGGATCGAGCAGTACTTC; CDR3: CASSARTGIEQYF
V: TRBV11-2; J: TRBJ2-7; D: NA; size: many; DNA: TGTGCCAGCAGCTTTTCGACAGCGAACTACGAGCAGTACTTC; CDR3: CASSFSTANYEQYF
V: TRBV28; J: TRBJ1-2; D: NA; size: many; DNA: TGTGCCAGCATGTGGCCTTGGGGTGGCTACACCTTC; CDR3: CASMWPWGGYTF
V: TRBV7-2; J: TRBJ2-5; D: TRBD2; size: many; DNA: TGTGCCAGCAGCTTAGCTACGGGGGGGCCGTTGGAGACCCAGTACTTC; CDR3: CASSLATGGPLETQYF
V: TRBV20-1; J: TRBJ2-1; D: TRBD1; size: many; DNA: TGCAGTGCTCCCGACAGGGGTTCCTACAATGAGCAGTTCTTC; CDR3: CSAPDRGSYNEQFF
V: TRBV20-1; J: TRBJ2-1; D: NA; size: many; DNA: TGCAGTGTTGAACGAAGTCCCAGCGTCAATGAGCAGTTCTTC; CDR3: CSVERSPSVNEQFF
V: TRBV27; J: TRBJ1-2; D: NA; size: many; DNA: TGTGCCAGCAGTTTCGCCACGAACTATGGCTACACCTTC; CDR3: CASSFATNYGYTF
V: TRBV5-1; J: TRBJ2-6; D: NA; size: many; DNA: TGCGCCAGCAGTACCACGGTGGGCTCTGGGGCCAACGTCCTGACTTTC; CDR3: CASSTTVGSGANVLTF
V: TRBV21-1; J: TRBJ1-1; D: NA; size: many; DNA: TGTGCCAGCGGGGTATCGGGGGGCAGGAACACTGAAGCTTTCTTT; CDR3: CASGVSGGRNTEAFF
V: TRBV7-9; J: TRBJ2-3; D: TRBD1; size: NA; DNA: TGTGCCAGCAGCTCCCAGACAGGGTTGAATACGCAGTATTTT; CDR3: CASSSQTGLNTQYF